The clone carrying this T cell receptor (beta chain) was counted ten times or more. No antigen is known for it. The germline V gene has CDR1 SGHNT and CDR2 YYREEE (reference sequence). This CDR3 is 15 amino acids long. Trimming took 3 bases from V and 6 from J, leaving 13 bases between them. MiXCR was run by TCRdb on the 5' RACE reads, yielding one entry per CDR3 protein. The sample includes roughly 300,000 distinct CDR3 sequences, around 8% of them seen just once. These data come from a study of T-cell memory formation after mild COVID-19. Study-level results: Pre-infection memory held some responding clones, suggesting pre-existing cross-reactive T cells responded. Later expanders leaned toward CD4+, whereas clones contracting from day 15 to 85 were balanced CD4/CD8.

Source material: PBMCs or a T cell subset sorted from them (not recorded which). The chain is built from TRBV5-4 and TRBJ1-6; TRBD1 might be the D (5 bases). The clonotype originates from a man aged 18 to 29 who had mild COVID-19 (a few samples of this study predate the infection). Cell type and time point are not known. The CDR3 region has the DNA TGTGCCAGCAGCTCCTTGACAGTCGCTAATTCACCCCTCCACTTT. Translating it yields CASSSLTVANSPLHF.